These 13 T cell receptor beta chains were sequenced from one sample in a study of Tregs in tolerant kidney transplant recipients. The data were produced by immunoSEQ multiplex PCR, yet TCRdb's version contains in-frame clones alone and is incomplete. Here the sample spans about 21,000 clones, just over 65% being singletons. No antigens are known for them. Sequencing was done on a sample of Tregs from blood cultured with allogeneic cells. These receptors came from a human donor in good health.

The table lists this clone with a few counts. The chain joins TRBV11-2 to TRBJ2-5, with TRBD1 matching 7 bases. V shed 4 bases and J 5 bases; nucleotides not matched to a gene: 7. Looked up from germline, CDR1 is SGHAT and CDR2 is FQNNGV. This CDR3 region has 14 residues. The CDR3 DNA reads as TGTGCCAGCAGCTCCGACAGGGTATGGGAGACCCAGTACTTC. Its translation is CASSSDRVWETQYF.

This chain joins TRBV18 and TRBJ2-7, with TRBD1 matching over 7 bases. V gave up 3 bases and J gave up 6 bases; unmatched junction bases: 2. Germline assignment: CDR1 KGHSH and CDR2 LQKENI. This CDR3 is built from 12 residues. CDR3 region: CASSPAGGEQYF. The CDR3 DNA follows: TGTGCCAGCTCACCGGCAGGGGGCGAGCAGTACTTC.

The gene calls are TRBV11-2 and TRBJ2-5; TRBD2 might be the D (6 bases). The CDR3 has 12 residues. Germline V gene sequence: CDR1 SGHAT, CDR2 FQNNGV. The V end was cut by 3 bases, the J end by 5 bases, with 7 bases between. The CDR3 here is CASSFGGETQYF. The CDR3 DNA is TGTGCCAGCAGCTTTGGGGGGGAGACCCAGTACTTC.

This sequence joins TRBV4-2 and TRBJ2-3; D may be TRBD2 (5 bases). With 4 bases removed from V and 6 bases from J, the gap between germline ends came to 14 bases. Germline V CDR1 and CDR2: LGHNA, YNFKEQ. The CDR3 length is 14 residues. Written as DNA, the CDR3 is TGTGCCAGCAGCCCCGCGGACTCTCGGGATACGCAGTATTTT. It encodes CASSPADSRDTQYF.

The V call is TRBV9, the J call TRBJ1-6; possibly TRBD1 for D (6 bases). Trimming stripped 5 bases from V and 8 bases from J, with 14 bases between. This CDR3 has 14 amino acids. Germline loops: CDR1 SGDLS, CDR2 YYNGEE. CDR3 region: CASSLGQSYSPLHF. The CDR3 nucleotides are TGTGCCAGCAGTCTAGGACAGTCTTATTCACCCCTCCACTTT. The whole variable domain, remainder taken from reference TRBV9 and TRBJ1-6, is DSGVTQTPKHLITATGQRVTLRCSPRSGDLSVYWYQQSLDQGLQFLIQYYNGEERAKGNILERFSAQQFPDLHSELNLSSLELGDSALYFCASSLGQSYSPLHFGNGTRLTVT.

This clone was observed a few times. This sequence joins TRBV7-2 and TRBJ2-1; no clear D. V lost 3 bases and J 0 bases, leaving 9 bases between the germline ends. The CDR3 covers 15 residues. From germline, CDR1 is SGHTA and CDR2 FQGNSA. CDR3 in DNA: TGTGCCAGCAGCTTGTCCGCCAGCTCCTACAATGAGCAGTTCTTC. Residues: CASSLSASSYNEQFF.

V usage is TRBV29-1 and J usage is TRBJ2-1; the D is unclear. V was cut by 3 bases and J by 8 bases, with 14 bases left in between. Germline V gene lookup returns CDR1 SQVTM and CDR2 ANQGSEA. This CDR3 region has 13 residues. The chain's CDR3 is CSVDGFGLDEQFF. The CDR3 DNA sequence: TGCAGCGTTGACGGATTCGGTTTGGATGAGCAGTTCTTC.

This chain joins TRBV5-1 and TRBJ1-2; 7 bases line up with TRBD1. CDR1 SGHRS and CDR2 YFSETQ come from the germline V gene. The CDR3 runs to 14 residues. J gave up 4 bases and V 1 base, and 4 bases lay outside the gene matches. The CDR3 is CASSLRTGAYGYTF. The CDR3, as DNA: TGCGCCAGCAGCTTGCGGACAGGTGCCTATGGCTACACCTTC. The complete variable domain, with remaining parts taken from reference TRBV5-1 and TRBJ1-2, reads KAGVTQTPRYLIKTRGQQVTLSCSPISGHRSVSWYQQTPGQGLQFLFEYFSETQRNKGNFPGRFSGRQFSNSRSEMNVSTLELGDSALYLCASSLRTGAYGYTFGSGTRLTVV.

This clone turned up a few times. This chain connects TRBV19 to TRBJ2-3, with D unresolved. The V end lost 3 bases, the J end lost 4 bases, and 8 bases lay between the germline ends. The CDR3 sequence is 13 residues long. Germline loops: CDR1 LNHDA, CDR2 SQIVND (reference sequence). CDR3 sequence: CASSIRRADTQYF. For the CDR3, the DNA is TGTGCCAGTAGTATTAGAAGGGCAGATACGCAGTATTTT.

This clone has just one count. CDR3 DNA: TGTGCCAGCTCACCACCAGGTTACACTGAAGCTTTCTTT. It yields the protein CASSPPGYTEAFF. The chain recombines TRBV18 with TRBJ1-1; no reliable D call. The CDR3 contains 13 residues. Per the germline V gene, CDR1 is KGHSH and CDR2 is LQKENI. The V and J ends lost 0 bases and 3 bases respectively, with 5 bases between them.

The genes are TRBV11-2 and TRBJ2-7; TRBD2 matches 10 bases. The CDR3 spans 16 residues. With 0 bases clipped from V and 7 bases from J, the junction kept 9 bases outside the gene matches. The germline gives CDR1 SGHAT, CDR2 FQNNGV. The CDR3 spells CASSLEVLAGVGEQYF. Written as DNA, the CDR3 is TGTGCCAGCAGCTTAGAGGTTCTAGCGGGAGTGGGGGAGCAGTACTTC.

CDR3: CASRRVWTTEAFF. CDR3 sequence (DNA): TGTGCCAGTAGACGGGTTTGGACCACTGAAGCTTTCTTT. This sequence joins TRBV6-5 and TRBJ1-1; no reliable D call. With 9 bases removed from V and 4 bases from J, the gap between germline ends came to 15 bases. CDR1 is MNHEY, CDR2 SVGAGI, per germline. This CDR3 region has 13 residues.

The rearrangement links TRBV18 to TRBJ2-7; TRBD1 is a possible D gene (5 bases). CDR3 length: 14 residues. Deletions cut 1 base from V and 7 bases from J, with 14 bases between. CDR1 and CDR2 from the germline V gene are KGHSH and LQKENI. DNA of the CDR3: TGTGCCAGCTCACCACGGTCAGGGCCGGGTGAGCAGTACTTC. It specifies CASSPRSGPGEQYF.